The sequence of this T cell receptor beta chain was determined in a study of blood T cell repertoires in COVID-19. Study summary: Samples representing acute and convalescent COVID-19 were sourced from the United States, Italy and Spain. PBMCs, B-cell-depleted T cells, or T cells were the source of the cDNA or gDNA that made up the material.

Some clones are missing from TCRdb's copy, which holds only in-frame ones; the method was immunoSEQ multiplex PCR. Of 60,000 or so clones in the sample, around four fifths are singletons; the top ten hold under 15%. The germline CDR1 and CDR2 sequences are SQVTM and ANQGSEA. Trimming took off 4 bases at V and 0 bases at J, with 18 bases between the two ends. The CDR3 has 17 residues. This receptor was taken from an elderly woman with acute or convalescent COVID-19. The chain uses TRBV29-1 and TRBJ2-2, with D possibly being TRBD2 (6 bases). The sample consisted of peripheral blood. The chain's CDR3 is CSVALSFGGANTGELFF. The CDR3 DNA follows: TGCAGCGTTGCTCTTTCGTTCGGGGGAGCGAACACCGGGGAGCTGTTTTTT.